A single sample is the source of the 18 T cell receptor beta chains below, sequenced in a study of identical twins. In TCRdb, the 5' RACE reads were re-called with MiXCR into one record per CDR3 protein. In the table there are approximately 590,000 distinct CDR3 sequences, 9.6% of which are singletons. Separately, the same data were catalogued under a study of yellow fever vaccine responses in identical twins.

Sequencing input: PBMCs. The source of these receptors is a woman under 30 in good health.

This clonotype showed up just a few times. The chain carries TRBV10-3 and TRBJ2-1, with D tentatively TRBD1 (6 bases). V was cut by 6 bases and J by 8 bases, with 23 bases left in between. This CDR3 has 16 amino acids. Looked up from germline, CDR1 is ENHRY and CDR2 is SYGVKD. The CDR3 sequence: CAIRTAGTPRRDEQFF. For the CDR3, the DNA is TGTGCCATCAGGACCGCCGGGACACCGCGTCGGGATGAGCAGTTCTTC.

The chain carries TRBV3-1 and TRBJ2-2, with D possibly matching TRBD1 (6 bases). The V gene lost 10 bases and the J gene lost 6 bases, with 12 bases spanning the gap. Germline loops: CDR1 LGHDT, CDR2 YNNKEL (reference sequence). The CDR3 is 12 amino acids. Here the CDR3 reads CATRTGPGELFF. The CDR3 nucleotides are TGTGCCACAAGAACAGGGCCCGGGGAGCTGTTTTTT. The variable domain in full, with the rest retrieved from reference TRBV3-1 and TRBJ2-2, is DTAVSQTPKYLVTQMGNDKSIKCEQNLGHDTMYWYKQDSKKFLKIMFSYNNKELIINETVPNRFSPKSPDKAHLNLHINSLELGDSAVYFCATRTGPGELFFGEGSRLTVL.

This clonotype was counted at least ten times. The gene calls are TRBV4-3 and TRBJ2-4; the D call may be TRBD1 or TRBD2 (5 bases each). Germline loops: CDR1 LGHNA, CDR2 YSLEER. V dropped 0 bases and J dropped 9 bases, with 15 bases sitting between them. This CDR3 contains 15 residues. The CDR3 coding sequence is TGCGCCAGCAGCCAAGATTACGAGCAGAGGGGCATTCAGTACTTC. It specifies CASSQDYEQRGIQYF.

This clonotype was picked up a small number of times. The chain has TRBV5-6 and TRBJ2-2; D is perhaps TRBD2 (6 bases). CDR1 and CDR2 from the germline V gene are SGHDT and YYEEEE. The CDR3 covers 15 residues. V shed 7 bases and J shed 1 base, with 14 bases lying between them. The CDR3 nucleotides read TGTGCCAGCGCCCAGCGGGCCCTGAACACCGGGGAGCTGTTTTTT. Translated, it gives CASAQRALNTGELFF.

This clonotype occurred many times. The chain links TRBV12-3 or TRBV12-4 to TRBJ2-7, with D possibly being TRBD1 (5 bases). This CDR3 has 12 residues. V was clipped by 3 bases and J by 8 bases, with 11 bases between them. The CDR3 sequence is CASSFTGAQQYF. DNA of the CDR3: TGTGCCAGCAGTTTCACTGGGGCCCAGCAGTACTTC.

This clonotype was recorded at least ten times. The chain uses TRBV15 and TRBJ1-6; maybe TRBD1 (6 bases). CDR3 length: 14 amino acids. V gave up 7 bases and J gave up 10 bases, with 17 bases separating them. Germline V gene lookup returns CDR1 LNHNV and CDR2 YYDKDF (reference sequence). The CDR3 here is CATTRQAQGSPLHF. DNA for the CDR3: TGTGCCACCACCCGACAGGCTCAGGGGTCACCCCTCCACTTT.

This clonotype was counted only a few times. The chain couples TRBV20-1 to TRBJ2-1; TRBD2 matches 9 bases. CDR3 length: 13 amino acids. With 6 bases clipped from V and 7 bases from J, the junction kept 7 bases outside the gene matches. CDR1 DFQATT and CDR2 SNEGSKA come from the germline V gene (reference sequence). The CDR3 nucleotides are TGCAGTGCCTTAGCGGGGGCGGGGAATGAGCAGTTCTTC. It translates to CSALAGAGNEQFF.

This clonotype was recorded at least ten times. The rearrangement joins TRBV11-2 to TRBJ2-1; 8 nucleotides match TRBD2. Germline loops: CDR1 SGHAT, CDR2 FQNNGV. CDR3 length: 15 residues. The V gene end was trimmed by 1 base and the J gene end by 6 bases; junction bases not matched to a gene: 5. CDR3 region: CASSLGGGMGNEQFF. The DNA of the CDR3 is TGTGCCAGCAGCTTAGGCGGGGGGATGGGCAATGAGCAGTTCTTC.

The CDR3 nucleotides read TGTGCCAGCAGCCCAGCGCAGGGACAGATGAGCTCCTACGAGCAGTACTTC. Its translation is CASSPAQGQMSSYEQYF. The chain carries TRBV7-9 and TRBJ2-7, with TRBD1 identical over 7 bases. This CDR3 has 17 residues. Germline V gene data show CDR1 as SEHNR and CDR2 as FQNEAQ (reference sequence). The J segment lost 0 bases and the V segment lost 5 bases, leaving 13 bases of the junction unmatched.

This clonotype was counted at least ten times. The rearrangement links TRBV2 to TRBJ1-5; 9 bases map to TRBD1. CDR3 length equals 15 residues. Germline assignment: CDR1 SNHLY and CDR2 FYNNEI. Trimming cost V 6 bases and J 0 bases; bases outside gene matches: 3. The CDR3 is CASSGTGYSNQPQHF. As DNA, the CDR3 is TGTGCCAGCAGCGGGACAGGGTATAGCAATCAGCCCCAGCATTTT.

This clonotype was detected only a few times. The genes are TRBV6-6 and TRBJ1-1; 7 bases match TRBD1. CDR3 size: 13 residues. V shed 6 bases, J shed 1 base, and the junction held 2 bases outside the gene matches. The germline V gene has CDR1 MNHNY and CDR2 SVGAGI (reference sequence). The CDR3 DNA reads as TGTGCCAGCAGCCACAGGGGGAACACTGAAGCTTTCTTT. Its protein product is CASSHRGNTEAFF.

With regard to this clonotype: A junction end diverges from the germline sequence, so it may reflect a read error. The chain combines TRBV11-1 with TRBJ2-3; TRBD2 agrees at 11 bases. Germline loops: CDR1 SGHAT, CDR2 FQDESV (reference sequence). The CDR3 sequence is 18 residues long. CDR3 loop: CAGSSLPKTSGVADTQYF. The CDR3 DNA follows: TGTGCCGGCAGCTCCCTTCCTAAGACTAGCGGGGTGGCAGATACGCAGTATTTT.

This chain connects TRBV7-3 to TRBJ2-3; no firm D call. Per the germline V gene, CDR1 is SGHTA and CDR2 is FQGTGA. The CDR3 covers 15 residues. The V end was cut by 0 bases, the J end by 2 bases, with 9 bases between. For the CDR3, the DNA is TGTGCCAGCAGCTTAACAGGGAAGGTCACAGATACGCAGTATTTT. The encoded protein is CASSLTGKVTDTQYF.

This clonotype was detected a few times. The gene calls are TRBV20-1 and TRBJ2-3; TRBD2 agrees at 7 bases. The CDR3 length is 15 residues. Germline V gene sequence: CDR1 DFQATT, CDR2 SNEGSKA (reference sequence). After removal of 0 bases from V and 1 base from J, the junction contained 4 bases not matched to a gene. CDR3 amino acids: CSARDRAGRTDTQYF. CDR3 nucleotides: TGCAGTGCTAGAGATCGAGCGGGGCGCACAGATACGCAGTATTTT.

This clonotype was recorded a few times. The chain has TRBV11-1 and TRBJ2-5, with a tentative D call TRBD1 (7 bases). Per the germline V gene, CDR1 is SGHAT and CDR2 is FQDESV (reference sequence). The CDR3 covers 17 residues. The ends were cut back, 5 bases at V and 4 bases at J, with 23 bases in the middle. The CDR3, as DNA: TGTGCCAGCAGCCCCGCGGGACAGCTTTTCCTCGGAGAGACCCAGTACTTC. Translated, it gives CASSPAGQLFLGETQYF.

This clonotype was picked up many times. The rearrangement uses TRBV7-9 and TRBJ1-1; possibly TRBD1 for D (6 bases). Between the trimmed V and J ends, which lost 5 bases and 3 bases, there was a span of 13 bases. CDR1 SEHNR and CDR2 FQNEAQ come from the germline V gene (reference sequence). There are 14 residues in the CDR3. The CDR3 DNA follows: TGTGCCAGCAGCAAGGACAGAGGGGACACTGAAGCTTTCTTT. Translated: CASSKDRGDTEAFF.

The chain has TRBV6-1 and TRBJ2-3, with 14 nucleotides matching TRBD2. V dropped 4 bases and J dropped 4; count of bases not matched to a gene: 1. Per the germline V gene, CDR1 is MNHNS and CDR2 is SASEGT. The CDR3 has 15 amino acids. The CDR3 spells CASSATSGRADTQYF. The CDR3, as DNA: TGTGCCAGCAGTGCGACTAGCGGGAGGGCAGATACGCAGTATTTT.

A remark on this clonotype: Being one base from a much bigger clone, this may be a read error. The V and J genes are TRBV12-3 or TRBV12-4 and TRBJ2-7, with 9 nucleotides matching TRBD2. The CDR3 covers 16 residues. The CDR3 region is CACSQVLTSGTYEQYF. CDR3 DNA sequence: TGTGCCTGCAGTCAAGTCTTGACTAGCGGAACCTACGAGCAGTACTTC.